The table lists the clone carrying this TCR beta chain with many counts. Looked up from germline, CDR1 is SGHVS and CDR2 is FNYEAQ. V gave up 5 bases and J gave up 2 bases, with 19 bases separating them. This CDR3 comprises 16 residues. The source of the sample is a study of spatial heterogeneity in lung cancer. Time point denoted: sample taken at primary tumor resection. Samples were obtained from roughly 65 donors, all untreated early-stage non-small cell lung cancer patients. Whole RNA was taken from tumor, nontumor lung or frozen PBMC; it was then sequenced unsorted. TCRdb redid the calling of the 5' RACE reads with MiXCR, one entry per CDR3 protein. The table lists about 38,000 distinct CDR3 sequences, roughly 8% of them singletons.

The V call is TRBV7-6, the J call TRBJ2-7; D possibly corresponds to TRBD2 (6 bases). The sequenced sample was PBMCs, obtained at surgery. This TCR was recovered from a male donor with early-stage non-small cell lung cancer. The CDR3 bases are TGTGCCAGCAGCACCACTTCCGGGACTGAGGCCTACGAGCAGTACTTC. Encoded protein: CASSTTSGTEAYEQYF.